These 21 T cell receptor beta chains were all obtained from the same sample, sequenced in a study of metastatic and nonmetastatic thyroid tumors. TCRdb reanalyzed the PCR reads via MiXCR. The profile shows about 23,000 clones, approximately 20% of them singletons. Treatment of any kind had been given to no patient before thyroid surgery. The source material was blood. These receptor sequences come from a female donor with papillary thyroid cancer or a benign thyroid nodule (not recorded which). Some clones in this sample may be carry-over from other donors' samples.

In regard to this clone: A much larger clone sits a single nucleotide away, making a read error possible. The chain has TRBV4-1 and TRBJ2-5; D is perhaps TRBD1 (5 bases). In germline, CDR1 is MGHRA, CDR2 YSYEKL. There are 14 residues in the CDR3. V dropped 5 bases and J dropped 2 bases, with 12 bases sitting between them. The CDR3 DNA sequence: TGCGCCAGCAGCAAAGGGGCTTTACAAGAGACCCAGTACTTC. It yields the protein CASSKGALQETQYF.

In this sample, this clone turned up many times. This rearrangement joins TRBV9 to TRBJ2-1; D not resolved. Germline V lookup: CDR1 SGDLS, CDR2 YYNGEE. V was cut by 3 bases and J by 10 bases, with 20 bases left in between. This CDR3 is 15 amino acids long. CDR3 residues: CASSALEDARMEQFF. The CDR3 bases are TGTGCCAGCAGCGCCCTCGAGGACGCCCGCATGGAGCAGTTCTTC.

Many counts were recorded for this clone. CDR3 sequence: CASSLSDGWRGTDTQYF. The CDR3 region has the DNA TGTGCCAGCAGTCTCTCGGACGGCTGGCGGGGCACAGATACGCAGTATTTT. This rearrangement joins TRBV28 to TRBJ2-3, with D perhaps TRBD2 (5 bases). The CDR3 runs 17 residues. Trimming shortened V by 5 bases and J by 1 base, and 19 bases separated the two germline ends. From germline, CDR1 is MDHEN and CDR2 SYDVKM. Using reference TRBV28 and TRBJ2-3 for the parts outside the CDR3, the full variable domain is DVKVTQSSRYLVKRTGEKVFLECVQDMDHENMFWYRQDPGLGLRLIYFSYDVKMKEKGDIPEGYSVSREKKERFSLILESASTNQTSMYLCASSLSDGWRGTDTQYFGPGTRLTVL.

This clone was counted many times. This rearrangement joins TRBV7-9 to TRBJ2-2; D is uncertain. Trimming stripped 1 base from V and 7 bases from J, with 4 bases between. The CDR3 is made up of 12 amino acids. Germline assignment: CDR1 SEHNR and CDR2 FQNEAQ (reference sequence). CDR3 protein: CASSLGFGELFF. In DNA form, the CDR3 reads TGTGCCAGCAGCTTAGGGTTCGGGGAGCTGTTTTTT. The entire variable domain, with the rest obtained from reference TRBV7-9 and TRBJ2-2, is as follows: DTGVSQNPRHKITKRGQNVTFRCDPISEHNRLYWYRQTLGQGPEFLTYFQNEAQLEKSRLLSDRFSAERPKGSFSTLEIQRTEQGDSAMYLCASSLGFGELFFGEGSRLTVL.

There are many counts of this clone. The rearrangement links TRBV5-8 to TRBJ2-5; 10 bases map to TRBD2. This CDR3 contains 15 residues. The V gene end was trimmed by 2 bases and the J gene end by 2 bases; junction bases not matched to a gene: 3. In germline, CDR1 is SGHTS, CDR2 YDEGEE. The CDR3 is CASSLGLAEQETQYF. In nucleotides, the CDR3 is TGTGCCAGCAGCTTAGGACTAGCGGAGCAAGAGACCCAGTACTTC.

This clone showed up many times. This chain uses TRBV5-1 with TRBJ2-5; D remains unclear. Germline V gene lookup returns CDR1 SGHRS and CDR2 YFSETQ. V lost 0 bases and J 1 base, leaving 7 bases between the germline ends. There are 14 residues in the CDR3. The CDR3 spells CASSLGHTQETQYF. In DNA form, the CDR3 reads TGCGCCAGCAGCTTGGGACATACCCAAGAGACCCAGTACTTC. Full variable domain (missing parts from reference TRBV5-1 and TRBJ2-5): KAGVTQTPRYLIKTRGQQVTLSCSPISGHRSVSWYQQTPGQGLQFLFEYFSETQRNKGNFPGRFSGRQFSNSRSEMNVSTLELGDSALYLCASSLGHTQETQYFGPGTRLLVL.

The CDR3 loop reads CASNSWIGNSPLHF. The CDR3 bases are TGTGCCAGCAACTCCTGGATAGGTAATTCACCCCTCCACTTT. The V gene is TRBV7-2, the J gene TRBJ1-6; D not certain. The germline CDR1 and CDR2 sequences are SGHTA and FQGNSA. This CDR3 is built from 14 residues. V lost 7 bases to trimming and J lost 6 bases, with 13 bases between them.

This chain links TRBV6-1 with TRBJ1-6; no clear D. CDR1 and CDR2 (germline): MNHNS, SASEGT. Trimming took off 8 bases at V and 4 bases at J, with 15 bases between the two ends. The CDR3 spans 15 residues. The CDR3, as DNA: TGTGCCAGCGGCCCCCCCAGACCTTATAATTCACCCCTCCACTTT. This translates into CASGPPRPYNSPLHF.

This clone was counted ten times or more. The J gene is TRBJ2-7, the V gene TRBV2; 7 nucleotides agree with TRBD1. The CDR3 has 12 amino acids. The J segment lost 5 bases and the V segment lost 10 bases, leaving 8 bases of the junction unmatched. Per germline, CDR1 SNHLY and CDR2 FYNNEI. The CDR3, as DNA: TGTGCCAAACCGACAGGGATGGACGAGCAGTACTTC. Amino acid sequence: CAKPTGMDEQYF.

This clone was seen many times. This rearrangement joins TRBV11-2 to TRBJ2-3; the D gene is possibly TRBD1 (5 bases). Deletions cut 0 bases from V and 6 bases from J, with 10 bases between. The length of the CDR3 is 14 residues. Germline-derived CDR1 and CDR2 are SGHAT and FQNNGV. The DNA of the CDR3 is TGTGCCAGCAGCTTAGATCAAGGGGCGGATACGCAGTATTTT. It is translated as CASSLDQGADTQYF. Full variable domain (missing parts from reference TRBV11-2 and TRBJ2-3): EAGVAQSPRYKIIEKRQSVAFWCNPISGHATLYWYQQILGQGPKLLIQFQNNGVVDDSQLPKDRFSAERLKGVDSTLKIQPAKLEDSAVYLCASSLDQGADTQYFGPGTRLTVL.

This clone rates as medium-sized. The rearrangement uses TRBV15 and TRBJ2-7, with 12 bases lining up with TRBD2. V trimming: 1 base; J trimming: 2 bases; junction bases outside the gene matches: 0. Germline-derived CDR1 and CDR2 are LNHNV and YYDKDF (reference sequence). The CDR3 is 15 residues long. CDR3 bases: TGTGCCACCAGCAGAGCTAGCGGGGGGGCCTACGAGCAGTACTTC. It specifies CATSRASGGAYEQYF. Drawing the rest from reference TRBV15 and TRBJ2-7, the complete variable domain is DAMVIQNPRYQVTQFGKPVTLSCSQTLNHNVMYWYQQKSSQAPKLLFHYYDKDFNNEADTPDNFQSRRPNTSFCFLDIRSPGLGDTAMYLCATSRASGGAYEQYFGPGTRLTVT.

In its sample, this clone is medium-sized. The genes are TRBV19 and TRBJ1-6; D remains unclear. The CDR3 totals 15 residues. Germline V CDR1 and CDR2: LNHDA, SQIVND (reference sequence). The V end lost 7 bases, the J end lost 7 bases, and 17 bases lay between the germline ends. The CDR3 spells CASTPTGSGNSPLHF. The DNA of the CDR3 is TGTGCCAGTACCCCAACGGGGTCAGGCAATTCACCCCTCCACTTT.

Details on this clone: A much larger clonotype is one base distant, so this may be a read error. The chain carries TRBV3-1 and TRBJ2-7; D is uncertain. The CDR3 length is 10 residues. CDR1 is LGHDT, CDR2 YNNKEL, per germline (reference sequence). CDR3 coding DNA: TGTGCCAGCGGATACTACGAGCAGTGCTTC. This translates into CASGYYEQCF.

This clone was observed many times. This CDR3 reads CASSPGGFSYNEQFF. For the CDR3, the DNA is TGTGCCAGCAGCCCAGGGGGTTTCTCCTACAATGAGCAGTTCTTC. The chain uses TRBV7-9 and TRBJ2-1; 7 bases line up with TRBD1. Germline loops: CDR1 SEHNR, CDR2 FQNEAQ (reference sequence). This CDR3 has 15 amino acids. The junction had 4 bases not matched to a gene; V was cut back by 5 bases and J by 0 bases.

This clone showed up many times. The rearrangement links TRBV10-2 to TRBJ2-5; a weak D match, TRBD2 (6 bases). This CDR3 has 13 amino acids. Per germline, CDR1 WSHSY and CDR2 SAAADI. Trimming removed 5 bases from V and 5 bases from J, with 12 bases in between. The CDR3 loop reads CASSSTAGETQYF. In DNA form, the CDR3 reads TGCGCCAGCAGTTCGACGGCGGGGGAGACCCAGTACTTC.

This clone appeared many times. In DNA form, the CDR3 reads TGTGCCAGCAGCACCGGGCGGAGGAGCTCCTACAATGAGCAGTTCTTC. Its protein product is CASSTGRRSSYNEQFF. The chain combines TRBV11-3 with TRBJ2-1; D perhaps matches TRBD2 (5 bases). The CDR3 is made up of 16 amino acids. The V and J ends lost 5 bases and 0 bases respectively, with 14 bases between them. Germline V gives CDR1 SGHNT, CDR2 YENEEA.

This clone was seen repeatedly, ten times or more. V usage is TRBV12-3 or TRBV12-4 and J usage is TRBJ1-4; 7 bases fit TRBD1. The CDR3 spans 14 residues. V was pared by 6 bases and J by 5 bases, with 6 bases of the junction left unmatched. DNA of the CDR3: TGTGCCAGCAGGGTTGGGGGACAGAATGAAAAACTGTTTTTT. It translates to CASRVGGQNEKLFF.

This chain connects TRBV9 to TRBJ1-1, with D uncertain. Between the trimmed V and J ends, which lost 4 bases and 4 bases, there was a span of 8 bases. CDR1 SGDLS and CDR2 YYNGEE come from the germline V gene. This CDR3 contains 12 residues. As DNA, the CDR3 is TGTGCCAGCAGCAAAGGGAGCACTGAAGCTTTCTTT. It yields the protein CASSKGSTEAFF.

Ten or more counts support this clone. The genes are TRBV20-1 and TRBJ2-1; D ambiguous. Germline V gene data show CDR1 as DFQATT and CDR2 as SNEGSKA (reference sequence). V shed 1 base and J shed 2 bases, with 0 bases lying between them. This CDR3 comprises 11 residues. CDR3 residues: CSARAYNEQFF. The CDR3 DNA follows: TGCAGTGCTAGAGCCTACAATGAGCAGTTCTTC.

This clone was counted at least ten times. The chain carries TRBV4-1 and TRBJ2-7; D gene ambiguous. CDR3 length equals 16 residues. CDR1 is MGHRA, CDR2 YSYEKL, per germline. V was trimmed by 2 bases and J by 2 bases, leaving 16 bases between them. The CDR3 nucleotides are TGCGCCAGCAGCCAAAGTGGGAAGAAGAAGACCTACGAGCAGTACTTC. It encodes CASSQSGKKKTYEQYF.

This clone was counted at least ten times. The J gene is TRBJ2-3, the V gene TRBV7-2; no clear D. CDR1 and CDR2 from the germline V gene are SGHTA and FQGNSA. This CDR3 has 14 residues. Trimming pared 2 bases from V and 1 base from J, leaving 7 bases between. CDR3 region: CASSLSPGTDTQYF. The CDR3 DNA is TGTGCCAGCAGCTTATCCCCTGGCACAGATACGCAGTATTTT.